This paragraph covers one T cell receptor (beta chain) sequence. Its specificity is not known. The sample belongs to a study of cytomegalovirus exposure and HLA in healthy donors. The CDR3 spans 15 residues. V lost 2 bases to trimming and J lost 6 bases; unmatched junction nucleotides: 7. Germline V CDR1 and CDR2: MNHNY, SVGAGI (reference sequence). Regarding the study as a whole: At a 0.05 false discovery rate, a later analysis found 18,000 or so TCR beta sequences to be associated with HLA alleles.

PCR used 60 Vbeta primers and 13 Jbeta primers. Here immunoSEQ multiplex PCR was the method, and the copy in TCRdb shows in-frame clones only, minus some. Counted here are under 200,000 clones, 75% to 90% occurring once; the ten biggest clones make up less than 2%. The sequenced material came from PBMCs. This TCR was recovered from a woman younger than 30 in good health and CMV-seronegative. The genes are TRBV6-6 and TRBJ2-3, with 8 bases that match TRBD1. CDR3 amino acids: CASSYRTGHPDTQYF. The CDR3 DNA is TGTGCCAGCAGTTACCGGACAGGGCACCCGGATACGCAGTATTTT.